These T cell receptor beta chains were read from a single sample in a study of blood T cell repertoires in COVID-19. Sequenced by immunoSEQ multiplex PCR; TCRdb stores in-frame clones only, minus some. This sample has some 190,000 clones, with around nine tenths found just once. Sample: peripheral blood. All receptors come from a man between 18 and 29 years old with active or convalescent COVID-19. The CDR3 runs from the conserved cysteine through the conserved F or W. Each record gives: CDR3 DNA, CDR3 protein, D gene, J gene, clone size, V gene. A D gene is named only where the DNA matches it firmly. Rows may omit the clone size; those that give it use once, few, many or a size class.

cdr3_nt: TGTGCCAGCAGCTCGGAACCTAGCGGGAGGAAGGAGGAGCAGTACTTC; cdr3_aa: CASSSEPSGRKEEQYF; d_call: TRBD2; j_call: TRBJ2-7; clone_size: .; v_call: TRBV11-2
cdr3_nt: TGTGCCAGCAGCTTAGGCCGGGAATCTCATGGCTACACCTTC; cdr3_aa: CASSLGRESHGYTF; d_call: .; j_call: TRBJ1-2; clone_size: once; v_call: TRBV7-9
cdr3_nt: TGCAGCGTTGAAGGGGACCCTAGCGGAAAAGAGACCCAGTACTTC; cdr3_aa: CSVEGDPSGKETQYF; d_call: TRBD2; j_call: TRBJ2-5; clone_size: .; v_call: TRBV29-1
cdr3_nt: TGTGCCAGCAGGGGACAGGGGTCTCAGCCCCAGCATTTT; cdr3_aa: CASRGQGSQPQHF; d_call: TRBD1; j_call: TRBJ1-5; clone_size: .; v_call: TRBV12-3/TRBV12-4
cdr3_nt: TGTGCCAGCAGCGAGGGGGTCGGCACAGATACGCAGTATTTT; cdr3_aa: CASSEGVGTDTQYF; d_call: .; j_call: TRBJ2-3; clone_size: .; v_call: TRBV7-8
cdr3_nt: TGTGCCAGCAGCCGACCTCTTGACGGGAGCTTGCGGGGCTACAATGAGCAGTTCTTC; cdr3_aa: CASSRPLDGSLRGYNEQFF; d_call: .; j_call: TRBJ2-1; clone_size: .; v_call: TRBV7-8
cdr3_nt: TGCGCCAGCAGCCAATCCTTGTTCGGAGGCTCCTACGAGCAGTACTTC; cdr3_aa: CASSQSLFGGSYEQYF; d_call: .; j_call: TRBJ2-7; clone_size: .; v_call: TRBV4-3
cdr3_nt: TGCGCCAGCAGCGGGACAGGGCCCGCTGGCTACACCTTC; cdr3_aa: CASSGTGPAGYTF; d_call: TRBD1; j_call: TRBJ1-2; clone_size: few; v_call: TRBV5-1
cdr3_nt: TGTGCCAGCAGCCAAGTAGTTCTAGGGGGTAGGTATGGCTACACCTTC; cdr3_aa: CASSQVVLGGRYGYTF; d_call: .; j_call: TRBJ1-2; clone_size: .; v_call: TRBV3-1/TRBV3-2
cdr3_nt: TGTGCCAGCAGTGAATGGACAGCAGCTAGCACAGATACGCAGTATTTT; cdr3_aa: CASSEWTAASTDTQYF; d_call: .; j_call: TRBJ2-3; clone_size: .; v_call: TRBV6-1
cdr3_nt: TGTGCCATCATGGCTAGCGACACAGATACGCAGTATTTT; cdr3_aa: CAIMASDTDTQYF; d_call: .; j_call: TRBJ2-3; clone_size: .; v_call: TRBV10-3
cdr3_nt: TGTGCCAGCAGTCTTTACAGGGGCGGAGAAAAACTGTTTTTT; cdr3_aa: CASSLYRGGEKLFF; d_call: TRBD1; j_call: TRBJ1-4; clone_size: .; v_call: TRBV27
cdr3_nt: TGTGCCAGCAGTTTAGATAGGGACAGGGGGATCCACGAGCAGTACTTC; cdr3_aa: CASSLDRDRGIHEQYF; d_call: TRBD1; j_call: TRBJ2-7; clone_size: .; v_call: TRBV28
cdr3_nt: TGTGCCAGCGTTCGTCAGGCCTATGGCTACACCTTC; cdr3_aa: CASVRQAYGYTF; d_call: .; j_call: TRBJ1-2; clone_size: .; v_call: TRBV28
cdr3_nt: TGTGCCAGCAGTTTGGCAGGGAACACTGAAGCTTTCTTT; cdr3_aa: CASSLAGNTEAFF; d_call: .; j_call: TRBJ1-1; clone_size: .; v_call: TRBV12-3/TRBV12-4
cdr3_nt: TGTGCCAGCAGTCTCCGGTCTTGGGAGATAGGGAATTCACCCCTCCACTTT; cdr3_aa: CASSLRSWEIGNSPLHF; d_call: .; j_call: TRBJ1-6; clone_size: .; v_call: TRBV27
cdr3_nt: TGTGCCAGCAGCGTGGACAGGGCGGGCGAGCAGTACTTC; cdr3_aa: CASSVDRAGEQYF; d_call: TRBD1; j_call: TRBJ2-7; clone_size: .; v_call: TRBV6-2/TRBV6-3
cdr3_nt: TGTGCCAGTAGTTCCCCCCTCGGAGGCGGAAGTCAGCCCCAGCATTTT; cdr3_aa: CASSSPLGGGSQPQHF; d_call: .; j_call: TRBJ1-5; clone_size: .; v_call: TRBV19
cdr3_nt: TGTGCCAGTACGGGAGATTTGGAAAAACTGTTTTTT; cdr3_aa: CASTGDLEKLFF; d_call: .; j_call: TRBJ1-4; clone_size: .; v_call: TRBV19
cdr3_nt: TGTGCCAGCAGCCTCGGGACAGATAATTCACCCCTCCACTTT; cdr3_aa: CASSLGTDNSPLHF; d_call: TRBD1; j_call: TRBJ1-6; clone_size: .; v_call: TRBV2
cdr3_nt: TGCGCCAGCAGCCACAGGACAGGGGCAAACTATGGCTACACCTTC; cdr3_aa: CASSHRTGANYGYTF; d_call: TRBD1; j_call: TRBJ1-2; clone_size: .; v_call: TRBV4-3
cdr3_nt: TGTGCCACCAGTGTCGCGGGGGGCCGCACCGGGGAGCTGTTTTTT; cdr3_aa: CATSVAGGRTGELFF; d_call: TRBD2; j_call: TRBJ2-2; clone_size: .; v_call: TRBV24-1
cdr3_nt: TGTGCCAGCAGTTGGGGGACAGGGGTGGCGAACACTGAAGCTTTCTTT; cdr3_aa: CASSWGTGVANTEAFF; d_call: TRBD1; j_call: TRBJ1-1; clone_size: .; v_call: TRBV11-2
cdr3_nt: TGTGCCAGCAGTCCCAAGCTAGCGGGATCTCCCGACGAGCAGTACTTC; cdr3_aa: CASSPKLAGSPDEQYF; d_call: TRBD2; j_call: TRBJ2-7; clone_size: .; v_call: TRBV27
cdr3_nt: TGTGCCAGCAGCCAAGAATATAGCCACCAAATAAATTCACCCCTCCACTTT; cdr3_aa: CASSQEYSHQINSPLHF; d_call: .; j_call: TRBJ1-6; clone_size: .; v_call: TRBV3-1/TRBV3-2
cdr3_nt: TGCGCCAGAATAGGGGTCGGGGGCACTGAAGCTTTCTTT; cdr3_aa: CARIGVGGTEAFF; d_call: .; j_call: TRBJ1-1; clone_size: .; v_call: TRBV5-1
cdr3_nt: TGTGCCAGCAGTTACGAGGGGGCCTCCTACAATGAGCAGTTCTTC; cdr3_aa: CASSYEGASYNEQFF; d_call: TRBD1; j_call: TRBJ2-1; clone_size: .; v_call: TRBV6-5
cdr3_nt: TGTGCCAGCAGCGTAACCCCGGGGGGGAGTGAAAAACTGTTTTTT; cdr3_aa: CASSVTPGGSEKLFF; d_call: .; j_call: TRBJ1-4; clone_size: .; v_call: TRBV9
cdr3_nt: TGTGCCTGGGGCTCCGAACACGGACAGGGCCAATACTCTGGAAACACCATATATTTT; cdr3_aa: CAWGSEHGQGQYSGNTIYF; d_call: TRBD1; j_call: TRBJ1-3; clone_size: .; v_call: TRBV30
cdr3_nt: TGTGCCAGTAGGGGTGCCACTGAAGCTTTCTTT; cdr3_aa: CASRGATEAFF; d_call: .; j_call: TRBJ1-1; clone_size: few; v_call: TRBV6-5
cdr3_nt: TGTGCCAGTAACAGGGGGGAAAATCAGCCCCAGCATTTT; cdr3_aa: CASNRGENQPQHF; d_call: TRBD1; j_call: TRBJ1-5; clone_size: .; v_call: TRBV12-3/TRBV12-4
cdr3_nt: TGTGCCAGCAGCAATCAAGGGGGACGGGGGAACACTGAAGCTTTCTTT; cdr3_aa: CASSNQGGRGNTEAFF; d_call: .; j_call: TRBJ1-1; clone_size: once; v_call: TRBV28
cdr3_nt: TGTGCCAGTAGTATAGGCGGGGGCGCAGGCTATGGCTACACCTTC; cdr3_aa: CASSIGGGAGYGYTF; d_call: .; j_call: TRBJ1-2; clone_size: .; v_call: TRBV19
cdr3_nt: TGTGCCAGCCGAACAGGGTTCAATTCACCCCTCCACTTT; cdr3_aa: CASRTGFNSPLHF; d_call: .; j_call: TRBJ1-6; clone_size: .; v_call: TRBV5-8
cdr3_nt: TGTGCCTGGAGTCGCACAGGTACGGACACCTTC; cdr3_aa: CAWSRTGTDTF; d_call: .; j_call: TRBJ1-2; clone_size: .; v_call: TRBV30
cdr3_nt: TGCAGCGTTGAAGCACGAGGGGGCGGCAACACCGGGGAGCTGTTTTTT; cdr3_aa: CSVEARGGGNTGELFF; d_call: TRBD1; j_call: TRBJ2-2; clone_size: .; v_call: TRBV29-1
cdr3_nt: TGTGCCAGTAGTAGACAGGGGGTCTATGGCTACACCTTC; cdr3_aa: CASSRQGVYGYTF; d_call: TRBD1; j_call: TRBJ1-2; clone_size: .; v_call: TRBV19
cdr3_nt: TGTGCCAGCAGTGAAGCCCCCGGGACACCAAAATCACCCCTCCACTTT; cdr3_aa: CASSEAPGTPKSPLHF; d_call: .; j_call: TRBJ1-6; clone_size: .; v_call: TRBV6-1
cdr3_nt: TGTGCCAGCAGCTTGATGACAGTCAACCCCTACGAGCAGTACTTC; cdr3_aa: CASSLMTVNPYEQYF; d_call: .; j_call: TRBJ2-7; clone_size: .; v_call: TRBV5-6
cdr3_nt: TGTGCCAGCAGCCAGGATTCTAGCGGAGGGACCCAAGAGATCCAGTACTTC; cdr3_aa: CASSQDSSGGTQEIQYF; d_call: TRBD2; j_call: TRBJ2-5; clone_size: .; v_call: TRBV3-1/TRBV3-2
cdr3_nt: TGTGCCAGCAGCTTAGACAGGGAGGGTGGCTACACCTTC; cdr3_aa: CASSLDREGGYTF; d_call: .; j_call: TRBJ1-2; clone_size: few; v_call: TRBV7-6
cdr3_nt: TGTGCCAGTAGTGCCTACGGGACATACCCTAGCACAGATACGCAGTATTTT; cdr3_aa: CASSAYGTYPSTDTQYF; d_call: .; j_call: TRBJ2-3; clone_size: .; v_call: TRBV19
cdr3_nt: TGTGCCAGCAGCCTATCACTAACTACCCCCAGTGAGCAGTTCTTC; cdr3_aa: CASSLSLTTPSEQFF; d_call: .; j_call: TRBJ2-1; clone_size: few; v_call: TRBV7-2
cdr3_nt: TGTGCCAGCAGTGAAGCGCCTTGGACAGGGTATTCGGATACGCAGTATTTT; cdr3_aa: CASSEAPWTGYSDTQYF; d_call: TRBD1; j_call: TRBJ2-3; clone_size: .; v_call: TRBV6-1
cdr3_nt: TGTGCCAGCAGCTTAGGTCCGGGACAGGGTTTTGGCTACACCTTC; cdr3_aa: CASSLGPGQGFGYTF; d_call: TRBD1; j_call: TRBJ1-2; clone_size: .; v_call: TRBV7-9
cdr3_nt: TGTGCCAGCAGAGAGACGTCTAGCGGACACAATGAGCAGTTCTTC; cdr3_aa: CASRETSSGHNEQFF; d_call: TRBD2; j_call: TRBJ2-1; clone_size: .; v_call: TRBV6-5
cdr3_nt: TGTGCCACCAGCAGAGACCGGACAGGGGGTGTCACTGAAGCTTTCTTT; cdr3_aa: CATSRDRTGGVTEAFF; d_call: TRBD1; j_call: TRBJ1-1; clone_size: .; v_call: TRBV15
cdr3_nt: TGTGCCAGCAGCCAGCAAGTCGGGGAAAACTATGGCTACACCTTC; cdr3_aa: CASSQQVGENYGYTF; d_call: .; j_call: TRBJ1-2; clone_size: .; v_call: TRBV5-4
cdr3_nt: TGTGCCAGCAGCAATTCAAAGGGACACTCCTATGGCTACACCTTC; cdr3_aa: CASSNSKGHSYGYTF; d_call: .; j_call: TRBJ1-2; clone_size: .; v_call: TRBV7-9
cdr3_nt: TGTGCCAGCAGCAGCCCAGGGGGCGGAAGCACAGATACGCAGTATTTT; cdr3_aa: CASSSPGGGSTDTQYF; d_call: TRBD1; j_call: TRBJ2-3; clone_size: .; v_call: TRBV7-3